Shown below are 4 T cell receptor beta chains from a single sample sequenced in a study of shared clonotypes between healthy human individuals. Selected positively for CCR7 and CD45RO-negative, naive CD8 cells excluded terminally differentiated effector memory CD45RA+ cells. The data were produced by immunoSEQ multiplex PCR, yet TCRdb's version contains in-frame clones alone and is incomplete. The table lists about 2,200,000 clones, about 93% of them singletons. The sample taken for sequencing was naive CD8+ T cells from PBMCs. These receptor sequences come from a man younger than 35 in good health. Some clones in this sample may be carry-over from other donors' samples.

CDR3 amino acids: CASSPGQGPYNEQFF. The CDR3 region has the DNA TGCGCCAGCAGCCCGGGACAGGGGCCCTACAATGAGCAGTTCTTC. The rearrangement joins TRBV4-3 to TRBJ2-1; 10 nucleotides agree with TRBD1. This CDR3 comprises 15 residues. The J segment lost 2 bases and the V segment lost 4 bases, leaving 2 bases of the junction unmatched. CDR1 is LGHNA and CDR2 is YSLEER in the germline V gene.

The CDR3 loop reads CASSLVNRANYEQYF. In DNA, the CDR3 is TGTGCCAGCAGCTTAGTCAACAGAGCCAACTACGAGCAGTACTTC. The rearrangement links TRBV7-2 to TRBJ2-7; D not certain. Germline CDR1 reads SGHTA; CDR2 reads FQGNSA. Trimming cost V 1 base and J 3 bases, with 13 bases left between them. The CDR3 totals 15 residues.

The genes are TRBV9 and TRBJ2-3, with TRBD1 identical over 7 bases. CDR3 length: 17 amino acids. The germline V gene encodes CDR1 SGDLS and CDR2 YYNGEE. Trimming took 0 bases from V and 2 from J; bases not matched to a gene: 9. CDR3 in amino acids: CASSVDHRTGFTDTQYF. CDR3 nucleotide sequence: TGTGCCAGCAGCGTAGACCACCGGACAGGATTCACAGATACGCAGTATTTT.

The J gene is TRBJ2-2, the V gene TRBV5-6; 7 bases map to TRBD1. Germline V lookup: CDR1 SGHDT, CDR2 YYEEEE. The V and J ends lost 3 bases and 11 bases, in that order; junction bases with no gene match: 4. CDR3 size: 12 residues. DNA of the CDR3: TGTGCCAGCAGCTGGGCAGGGGGTGAGCTGTTTTTT. Translation gives CASSWAGGELFF.